This T cell receptor (beta chain) is drawn from a study of response to subunit inactivated influenza vaccine (dated by TCRdb to 2016 to 2019). As for the study more broadly: Deep quantitative T cell receptor repertoire profiling was used in the study to track responses to a trivalent subunit inactivated influenza vaccine. Here is what the overall study found, with its caveats: The authors suggested that each seasonal influenza vaccination may recruit only a limited number of new T cells.

A few counts support this clonotype. Its recognized antigen is unknown. Per-nucleotide qualities are absent, and no much larger clonotype sits a single base away. Library construction relied on RT-PCR. The data were produced on an Illumina HiSeq 2500. Using fastp at Q25 and MiXCR, TCRdb reprocessed the public reads and kept productive beta chains. Merged by CDR3 protein, the rows form single entries marked with the most common genes and DNA. The sample has hundreds of thousands of distinct CDR3 sequences on record, 13% to 15% of them singletons. Less than 9% of the sample goes to the ten largest clones. From the cysteine up to the phenylalanine, the CDR3 has a length of 17 residues. Solely the CDR3 DNA is kept, with 51 bases framed from the first base. CDR1 is given as SNHLY and CDR2 as FYNNEI, both from the germline V gene. Here V drops 6 bases and J drops 3 bases, and the junction holds 10 bases not matched to any gene.

The clonotype originates from a man aged 45-60 years who received an inactivated influenza vaccine. Donor details come from another sample of the same person, matched by shared clones. The V and J genes are TRBV2 and TRBJ2-1, and 11 bases in between align with TRBD2. The sample was PBMCs from blood, taken around 15 days before vaccination. At the DNA level, the sequence is TGTGCCAGCAGACCCGTAGCGGGGGGGCCCGACTACAATGAGCAGTTCTTC. Translation gives CASRPVAGGPDYNEQFF.